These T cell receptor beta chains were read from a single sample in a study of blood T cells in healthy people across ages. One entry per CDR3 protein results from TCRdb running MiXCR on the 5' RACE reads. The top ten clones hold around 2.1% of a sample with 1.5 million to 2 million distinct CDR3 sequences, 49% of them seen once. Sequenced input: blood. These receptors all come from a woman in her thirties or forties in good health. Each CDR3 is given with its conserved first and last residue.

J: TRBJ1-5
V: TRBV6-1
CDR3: CASSGSQGARSNQPQHF

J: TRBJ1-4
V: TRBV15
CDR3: CATSRVGQGEKLFF

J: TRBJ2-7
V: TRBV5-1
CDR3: CASSLGGRDRSSYEQYF

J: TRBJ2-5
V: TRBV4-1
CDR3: CASSHLYKGAQETQYF

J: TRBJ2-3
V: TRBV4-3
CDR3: CASSQDILSGGARDTQYF

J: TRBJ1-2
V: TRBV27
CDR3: CASSLVRPRRGAYYGYTF

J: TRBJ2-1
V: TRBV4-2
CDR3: CASSRRGAHQSYNEQFF

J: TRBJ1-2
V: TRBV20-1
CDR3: CSGSQLGGYTF

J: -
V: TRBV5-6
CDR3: CASSCWAGDIQYF

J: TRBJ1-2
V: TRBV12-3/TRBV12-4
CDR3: CASSYRPGWLYGYTF

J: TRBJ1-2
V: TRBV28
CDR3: CASSFMNYGYTF

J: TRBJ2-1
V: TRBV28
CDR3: CASSFPGLAGGSSYNEQFF

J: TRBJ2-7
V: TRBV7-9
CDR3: CASSFQGHEQYF

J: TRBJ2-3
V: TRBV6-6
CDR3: CASSYGRGLGTQYF